The 5 T cell receptor beta chains listed next were all sequenced from one sample in a study of cytomegalovirus exposure and HLA in healthy donors. PCR amplification relied on 60 Vbeta primers (plus 13 Jbeta primers). Assay used: immunoSEQ multiplex PCR; TCRdb lists only in-frame clones, some missing. The sample has around 150,000 clones, approximately 62% seen once; the top ten hold 1.1% to 1.5%. The specimen sequenced was PBMCs. The receptor set was obtained from a man in his fifties in good health and CMV-seronegative.

V gene TRBV28 combines with J gene TRBJ1-4, with TRBD1 matching 7 bases. Germline CDR1 reads MDHEN; CDR2 reads SYDVKM. This CDR3 contains 14 residues. V gave up 5 bases and J gave up 4 bases; unmatched junction bases: 4. CDR3 DNA: TGTGCCAGCAGTCGCCGACAGGGTAATGAAAAACTGTTTTTT. It codes for CASSRRQGNEKLFF.

This clone was detected only once. The chain carries TRBV5-8 and TRBJ2-1; 8 bases are shared with TRBD2. CDR3 length: 15 residues. The V and J ends lost 0 bases and 8 bases, in that order; junction bases with no gene match: 7. Per germline, CDR1 SGHTS and CDR2 YDEGEE. The CDR3 loop is CASSLGRGATHEQFF. The CDR3 bases are TGTGCCAGCAGCTTGGGGCGGGGGGCCACACATGAGCAGTTCTTC.

This chain connects TRBV7-8 to TRBJ1-4; D ambiguous. The CDR3 loop spans 14 amino acids. Germline V gene sequence: CDR1 SGHVS, CDR2 FQNEAQ. V lost 5 bases and J lost 7, with 14 bases in between. The CDR3 loop reads CASSPREGSEKLFF. The CDR3 DNA follows: TGTGCCAGCAGCCCGAGGGAGGGTAGTGAAAAACTGTTTTTT. Based on the CDR3 plus reference TRBV7-8 and TRBJ1-4, the full variable domain is GAGVSQSPRYKVAKRGQDVALRCDPISGHVSLFWYQQALGQGPEFLTYFQNEAQLDKSGLPSDRFFAERPEGSVSTLKIQRTQQEDSAVYLCASSPREGSEKLFFGSGTQLSVL.

The CDR3 spells CASSLLPGKQYF. The DNA for the CDR3 is TGTGCCAGCAGTTTATTACCGGGGAAGCAGTACTTC. The chain is built from TRBV28 and TRBJ2-7; weak D call: TRBD2 (5 bases). CDR3 length equals 12 residues. Germline values: CDR1 MDHEN, CDR2 SYDVKM. The germline V and J ends were trimmed by 1 base and 8 bases, with 9 bases remaining between them.

For this clone: In the same sample, other DNA sequences code for this CDR3. The J gene is TRBJ1-6, the V gene TRBV5-6; a weak D match, TRBD1 (5 bases). CDR1 is SGHDT and CDR2 is YYEEEE in the germline V gene. Trimming removed 0 bases from V and 13 bases from J, with 14 bases in between. The length of the CDR3 is 14 residues. In DNA, the CDR3 is TGTGCCAGCAGCTTGGGGCAGGGTGGTACGCCCCTCCACTTT. Translation: CASSLGQGGTPLHF.